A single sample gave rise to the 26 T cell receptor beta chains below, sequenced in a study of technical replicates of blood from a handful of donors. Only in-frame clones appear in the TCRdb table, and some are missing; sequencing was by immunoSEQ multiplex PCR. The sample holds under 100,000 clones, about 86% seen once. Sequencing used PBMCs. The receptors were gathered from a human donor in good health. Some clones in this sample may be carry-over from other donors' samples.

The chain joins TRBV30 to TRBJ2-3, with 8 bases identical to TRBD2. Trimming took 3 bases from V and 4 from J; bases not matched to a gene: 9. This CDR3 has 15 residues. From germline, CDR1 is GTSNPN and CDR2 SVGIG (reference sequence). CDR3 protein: CAWSTGLVQADTQYF. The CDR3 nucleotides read TGTGCCTGGAGCACGGGACTAGTTCAGGCAGATACGCAGTATTTT.

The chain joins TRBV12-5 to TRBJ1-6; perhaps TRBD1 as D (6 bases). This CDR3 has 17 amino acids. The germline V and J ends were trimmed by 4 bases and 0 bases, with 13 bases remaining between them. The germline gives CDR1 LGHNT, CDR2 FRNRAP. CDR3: CASGWQGSSSYNSPLHF. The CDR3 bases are TGTGCTAGTGGTTGGCAGGGGTCTAGCTCCTATAATTCACCCCTCCACTTT.

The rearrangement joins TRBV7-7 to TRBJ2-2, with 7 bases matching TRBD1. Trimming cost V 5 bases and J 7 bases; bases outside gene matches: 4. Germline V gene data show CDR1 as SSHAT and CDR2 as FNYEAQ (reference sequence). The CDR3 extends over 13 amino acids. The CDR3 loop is CASSPRQGGELFF. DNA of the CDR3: TGTGCCAGCAGCCCAAGACAGGGCGGGGAGCTGTTTTTT.

Written as DNA, the CDR3 is TGCGCCAGCAGCCAAGATTTGGTACTACCCAACACCGGGGAGCTGTTTTTT. It codes for CASSQDLVLPNTGELFF. The J gene is TRBJ2-2, the V gene TRBV4-3; D ambiguous. Germline CDR1 is LGHNA and CDR2 is YSLEER. V lost 0 bases to trimming and J lost 2 bases, with 13 bases between them. The CDR3 is 17 amino acids.

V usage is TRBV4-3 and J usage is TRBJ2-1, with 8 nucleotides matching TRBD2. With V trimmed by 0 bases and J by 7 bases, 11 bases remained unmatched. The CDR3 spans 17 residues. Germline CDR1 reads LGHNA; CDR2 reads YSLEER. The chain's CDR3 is CASSQDRGAGVGNEQFF. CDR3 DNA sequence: TGCGCCAGCAGCCAAGATCGCGGAGCGGGAGTAGGTAATGAGCAGTTCTTC.

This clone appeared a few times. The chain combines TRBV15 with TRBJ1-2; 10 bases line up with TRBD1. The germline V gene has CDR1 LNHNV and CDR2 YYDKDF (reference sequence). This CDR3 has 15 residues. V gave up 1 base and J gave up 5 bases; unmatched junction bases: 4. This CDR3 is CATSRGQGAGYGYTF. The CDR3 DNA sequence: TGTGCCACCAGCAGAGGACAGGGGGCCGGGTATGGCTACACCTTC.

The CDR3, as DNA: TGCGCCAGCAGCTTTGCTCCCCGGGACAGGGGGGATACTGAAGCTTTCTTT. Residues: CASSFAPRDRGDTEAFF. J is TRBJ1-1 and V is TRBV5-1, with TRBD1 identical over 11 bases. V lost 2 bases to trimming and J lost 5 bases; unmatched junction nucleotides: 11. The CDR3 is 17 residues long. Germline V lookup: CDR1 SGHRS, CDR2 YFSETQ.

The CDR3 loop is CASSPRVAVNTEAFF. The CDR3 DNA reads TGTGCCAGCAGCCCCCGGGTGGCGGTCAACACTGAAGCTTTCTTT. The V gene is TRBV9, the J gene TRBJ1-1, with no clear D. V dropped 4 bases and J dropped 2 bases, with 15 bases sitting between them. Looked up from germline, CDR1 is SGDLS and CDR2 is YYNGEE. The CDR3 consists of 15 residues. The full variable domain, with the rest looked up from reference TRBV9 and TRBJ1-1, is DSGVTQTPKHLITATGQRVTLRCSPRSGDLSVYWYQQSLDQGLQFLIQYYNGEERAKGNILERFSAQQFPDLHSELNLSSLELGDSALYFCASSPRVAVNTEAFFGQGTRLTVV.

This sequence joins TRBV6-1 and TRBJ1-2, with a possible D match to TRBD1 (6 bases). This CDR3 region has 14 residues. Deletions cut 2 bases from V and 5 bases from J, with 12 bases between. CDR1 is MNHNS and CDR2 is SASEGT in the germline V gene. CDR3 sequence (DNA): TGTGCCAGCAGTGAACAAACAGGGAAGTATGGCTACACCTTC. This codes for CASSEQTGKYGYTF.

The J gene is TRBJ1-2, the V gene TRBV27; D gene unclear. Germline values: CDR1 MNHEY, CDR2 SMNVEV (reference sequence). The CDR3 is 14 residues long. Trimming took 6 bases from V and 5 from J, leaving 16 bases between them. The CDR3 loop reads CASSPTSARYGYTF. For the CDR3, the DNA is TGTGCCAGCAGCCCCACTTCAGCGCGATATGGCTACACCTTC.

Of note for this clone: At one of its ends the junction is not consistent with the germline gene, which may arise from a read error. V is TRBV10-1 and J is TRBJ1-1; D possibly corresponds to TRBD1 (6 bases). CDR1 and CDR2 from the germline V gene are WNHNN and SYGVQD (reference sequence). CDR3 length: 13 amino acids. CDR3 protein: CASRAGVHTEAFF. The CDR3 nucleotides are TGCGCTAGCAGGGCAGGGGTTCACACTGAAGCTTTCTTT.

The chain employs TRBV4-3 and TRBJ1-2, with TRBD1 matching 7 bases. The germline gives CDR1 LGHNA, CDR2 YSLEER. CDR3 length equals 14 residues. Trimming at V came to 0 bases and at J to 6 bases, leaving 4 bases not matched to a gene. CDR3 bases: TGCGCCAGCAGCCAAGAGACAGGGCAGCATGGCTACACCTTC. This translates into CASSQETGQHGYTF.

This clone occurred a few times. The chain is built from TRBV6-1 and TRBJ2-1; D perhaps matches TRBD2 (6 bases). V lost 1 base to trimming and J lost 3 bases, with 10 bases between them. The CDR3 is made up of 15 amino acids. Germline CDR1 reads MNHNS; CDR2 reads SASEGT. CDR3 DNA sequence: TGTGCCAGCAGTGAAGAGGGCGGGGACTACAATGAGCAGTTCTTC. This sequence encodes CASSEEGGDYNEQFF.

The CDR3 is CASSPGGANTEAFF. In DNA form, the CDR3 reads TGTGCCAGCAGCCCCGGGGGGGCCAACACTGAAGCTTTCTTT. This rearrangement joins TRBV6-5 to TRBJ1-1, with a possible D match to TRBD1 (6 bases). Germline V gene data show CDR1 as MNHEY and CDR2 as SVGAGI. CDR3 length: 14 amino acids. Trimming pared 6 bases from V and 2 bases from J, leaving 13 bases between.

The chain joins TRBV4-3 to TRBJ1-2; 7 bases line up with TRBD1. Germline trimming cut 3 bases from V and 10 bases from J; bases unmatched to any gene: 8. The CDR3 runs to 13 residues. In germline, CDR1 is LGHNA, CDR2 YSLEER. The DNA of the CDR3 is TGCGCCAGCAGCCAGGTGACAGGGAAGGACTACACCTTC. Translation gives CASSQVTGKDYTF.

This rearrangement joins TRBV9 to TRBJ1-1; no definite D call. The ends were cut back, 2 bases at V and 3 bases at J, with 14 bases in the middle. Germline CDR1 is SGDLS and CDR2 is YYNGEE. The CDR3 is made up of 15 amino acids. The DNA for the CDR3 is TGTGCCAGCAGCGTCCGGGCCGGGGTTGACACTGAAGCTTTCTTT. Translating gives CASSVRAGVDTEAFF.

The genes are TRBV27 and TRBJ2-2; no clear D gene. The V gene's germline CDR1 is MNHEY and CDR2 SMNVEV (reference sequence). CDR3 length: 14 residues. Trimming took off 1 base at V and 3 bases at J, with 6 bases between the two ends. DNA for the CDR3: TGTGCCAGCAGTTTATACCGGTACACCGGGGAGCTGTTTTTT. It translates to CASSLYRYTGELFF.

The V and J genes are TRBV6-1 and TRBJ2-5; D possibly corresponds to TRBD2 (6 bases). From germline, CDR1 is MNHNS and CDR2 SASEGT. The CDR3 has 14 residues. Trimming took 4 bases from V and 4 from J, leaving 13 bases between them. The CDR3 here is CASSVSPGGETQYF. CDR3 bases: TGTGCCAGCAGTGTTTCGCCCGGGGGAGAGACCCAGTACTTC.

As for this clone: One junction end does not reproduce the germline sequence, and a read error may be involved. The DNA for the CDR3 is TGTGCCAGCAGCTTGCCGGCAGGCCAAGGGACCCAGTACTTC. This encodes CASSLPAGQGTQYF. This chain connects TRBV5-6 to TRBJ2-5; D not resolved. The V gene's germline CDR1 is SGHDT and CDR2 YYEEEE. This CDR3 contains 14 residues.

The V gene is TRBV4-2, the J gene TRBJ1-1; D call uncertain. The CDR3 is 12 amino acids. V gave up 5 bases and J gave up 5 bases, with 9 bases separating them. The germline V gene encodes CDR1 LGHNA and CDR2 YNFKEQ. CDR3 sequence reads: CASSTYATEAFF. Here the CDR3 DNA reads TGTGCCAGCAGCACCTATGCGACTGAAGCTTTCTTT.

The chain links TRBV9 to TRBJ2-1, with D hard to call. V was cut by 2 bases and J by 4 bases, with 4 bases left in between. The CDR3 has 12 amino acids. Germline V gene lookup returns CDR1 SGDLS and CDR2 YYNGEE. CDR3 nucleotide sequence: TGTGCCAGCAGCGTGGCATACAATGAGCAGTTCTTC. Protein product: CASSVAYNEQFF.

As DNA, the CDR3 is TGTGCCAGCAGTCAACCAGAGGGTGGCACTGAAGCTTTCTTT. Encoded protein: CASSQPEGGTEAFF. This chain uses TRBV6-6 with TRBJ1-1; D not resolved. CDR3 size: 14 residues. The V gene's germline CDR1 is MNHNY and CDR2 SVGAGI (reference sequence). The V and J ends lost 5 bases and 4 bases respectively, with 14 bases between them.

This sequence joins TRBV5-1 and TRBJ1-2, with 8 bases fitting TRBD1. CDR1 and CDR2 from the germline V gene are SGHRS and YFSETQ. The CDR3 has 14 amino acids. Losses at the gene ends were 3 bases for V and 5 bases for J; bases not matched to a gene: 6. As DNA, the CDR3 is TGCGCCAGCAGCTGGACAGGGTATTGGTATGGCTACACCTTC. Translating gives CASSWTGYWYGYTF.

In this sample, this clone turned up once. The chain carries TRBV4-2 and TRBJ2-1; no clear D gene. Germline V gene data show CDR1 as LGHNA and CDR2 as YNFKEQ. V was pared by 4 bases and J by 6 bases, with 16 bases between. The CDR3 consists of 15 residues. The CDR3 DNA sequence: TGTGCCAGCAGCCGAAGCTCCTTTAGAGGCAATGAGCAGTTCTTC. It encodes CASSRSSFRGNEQFF.

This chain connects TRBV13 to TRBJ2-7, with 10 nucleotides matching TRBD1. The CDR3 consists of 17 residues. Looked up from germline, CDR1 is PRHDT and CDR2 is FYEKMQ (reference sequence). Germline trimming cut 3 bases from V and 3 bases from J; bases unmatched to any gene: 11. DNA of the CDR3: TGTGCCAGCAGCTTTAGGACAGGGGGGAAAGGCCTCTACGAGCAGTACTTC. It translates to CASSFRTGGKGLYEQYF.

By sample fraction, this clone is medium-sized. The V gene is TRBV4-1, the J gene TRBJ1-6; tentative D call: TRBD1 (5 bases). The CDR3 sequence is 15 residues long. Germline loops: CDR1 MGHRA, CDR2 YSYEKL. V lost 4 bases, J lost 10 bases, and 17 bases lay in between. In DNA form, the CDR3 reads TGCGCCAGCAGCCTCACCGGGGGGAGGGTCTCACCCCTCCACTTT. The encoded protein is CASSLTGGRVSPLHF.